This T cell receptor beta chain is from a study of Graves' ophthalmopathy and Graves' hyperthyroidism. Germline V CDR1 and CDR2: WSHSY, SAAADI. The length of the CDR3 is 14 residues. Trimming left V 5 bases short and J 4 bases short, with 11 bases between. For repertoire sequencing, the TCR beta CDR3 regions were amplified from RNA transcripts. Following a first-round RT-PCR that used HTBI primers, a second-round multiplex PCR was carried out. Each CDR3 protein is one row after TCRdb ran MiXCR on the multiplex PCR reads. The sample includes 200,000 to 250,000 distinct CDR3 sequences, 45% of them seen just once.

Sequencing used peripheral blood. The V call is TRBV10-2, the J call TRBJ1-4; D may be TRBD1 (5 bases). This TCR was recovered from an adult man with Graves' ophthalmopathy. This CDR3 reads CASSTQGFNEKLFF. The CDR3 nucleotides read TGCGCCAGCAGTACCCAGGGTTTTAATGAAAAACTGTTTTTT.